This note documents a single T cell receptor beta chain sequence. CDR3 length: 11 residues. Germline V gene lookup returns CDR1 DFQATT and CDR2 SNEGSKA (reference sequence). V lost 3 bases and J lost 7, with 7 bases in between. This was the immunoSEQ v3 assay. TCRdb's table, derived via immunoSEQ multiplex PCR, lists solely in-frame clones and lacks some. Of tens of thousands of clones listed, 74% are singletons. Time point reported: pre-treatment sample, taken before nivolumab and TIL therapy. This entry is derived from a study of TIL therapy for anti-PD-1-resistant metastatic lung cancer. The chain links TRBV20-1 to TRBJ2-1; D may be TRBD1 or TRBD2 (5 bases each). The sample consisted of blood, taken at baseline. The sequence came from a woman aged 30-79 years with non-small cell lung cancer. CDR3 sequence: CSARGDNEQFF. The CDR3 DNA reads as TGCAGTGCTAGGGGGGATAATGAGCAGTTCTTC.